The 25 T cell receptor beta chains below were found in one sample sequenced in a study of CD8+ T cells in alopecia areata. Following extraction, RNA underwent reverse transcription to cDNA, which served as the sequencing template. The assay was immunoSEQ multiplex PCR, and TCRdb's table has in-frame clones only and misses some. In the table there are fewer than 110,000 clones, 84% of which are singletons. Treatment denoted: oral pan-JAK inhibitor, 5-10 mg twice daily. The specimen was CD8+ T cells sorted from blood, collected at week 24, from a patient treated with tofacitinib. The receptors shown here come from a human donor with alopecia areata.

This chain connects TRBV5-6 to TRBJ2-1, with a possible D match to TRBD1 (5 bases). CDR3 length equals 12 residues. V lost 5 bases, J lost 10 bases, and 13 bases lay in between. Germline lookup yields CDR1 SGHDT and CDR2 YYEEEE. The CDR3, as DNA: TGTGCCAGCAGTCCATACCCAGGGGAGCAGTTCTTC. Translating it yields CASSPYPGEQFF.

In nucleotides, the CDR3 is TGTGCCAGCAGCTTACCACAGGGGATAGATACGCAGTATTTT. It specifies CASSLPQGIDTQYF. The chain has TRBV13 and TRBJ2-3; 7 nucleotides align to TRBD1. V was clipped by 2 bases and J by 5 bases; unmatched bases: 4. From germline, CDR1 is PRHDT and CDR2 FYEKMQ (reference sequence). The CDR3 is made up of 14 amino acids.

The J gene is TRBJ2-7, the V gene TRBV11-2; no clear D. V lost 0 bases to trimming and J lost 2 bases, with 5 bases between them. Germline V lookup: CDR1 SGHAT, CDR2 FQNNGV. This CDR3 contains 13 residues. The CDR3 loop reads CASSLEGTYEQYF. As DNA, the CDR3 is TGTGCCAGCAGCTTAGAGGGGACCTACGAGCAGTACTTC. Filled out from reference TRBV11-2 and TRBJ2-7, the complete variable domain reads EAGVAQSPRYKIIEKRQSVAFWCNPISGHATLYWYQQILGQGPKLLIQFQNNGVVDDSQLPKDRFSAERLKGVDSTLKIQPAKLEDSAVYLCASSLEGTYEQYFGPGTRLTVT.

The chain recombines TRBV29-1 with TRBJ2-7, with D possibly TRBD1 on 6 matching bases. V was pared by 4 bases and J by 1 base, with 14 bases between. The CDR3 totals 14 residues. Germline V gene sequence: CDR1 SQVTM, CDR2 ANQGSEA. The chain's CDR3 is CSVVGPGASYEQYF. The CDR3 DNA sequence: TGCAGCGTTGTAGGGCCAGGGGCGTCCTACGAGCAGTACTTC.

V is TRBV6-6 and J is TRBJ2-3, with 7 bases identical to TRBD2. Germline CDR1 reads MNHNY; CDR2 reads SVGAGI (reference sequence). V lost 7 bases and J lost 3; bases outside the gene matches: 10. The CDR3 covers 15 residues. CDR3 DNA: TGTGCCAGCAACCCTTGGGGCGGGGGAACAGATACGCAGTATTTT. Translation gives CASNPWGGGTDTQYF.

The chain is built from TRBV6-5 and TRBJ1-1; D is possibly TRBD1 (5 bases). V was pared by 0 bases and J by 4 bases, with 12 bases between. The CDR3 is 15 amino acids. CDR1 is MNHEY and CDR2 is SVGAGI in the germline V gene. CDR3 in DNA: TGTGCCAGCAGTTACTCGTCAGCAGGGACCACTGAAGCTTTCTTT. Translated: CASSYSSAGTTEAFF.

V is TRBV10-2 and J is TRBJ2-2; D gene unclear. The V end lost 7 bases, the J end lost 3 bases, and 3 bases lay between the germline ends. There are 11 residues in the CDR3. Looked up from germline, CDR1 is WSHSY and CDR2 is SAAADI. CDR3 loop: CASTDTGELFF. CDR3 in DNA: TGCGCCAGCACTGACACCGGGGAGCTGTTTTTT.

This clone was found once. The rearrangement links TRBV4-3 to TRBJ2-1; weak D call: TRBD1 (5 bases). V was pared by 3 bases and J by 6 bases, with 18 bases between. Germline loops: CDR1 LGHNA, CDR2 YSLEER. The length of the CDR3 is 16 residues. The CDR3 DNA sequence: TGCGCCAGCAGCCAGGATACAGGTATAGTGGTCAATGAGCAGTTCTTC. Amino acid sequence: CASSQDTGIVVNEQFF.

This sequence joins TRBV4-3 and TRBJ2-7, with D perhaps matching TRBD1 (7 bases). With 1 base removed from V and 5 bases from J, the gap between germline ends came to 18 bases. From germline, CDR1 is LGHNA and CDR2 YSLEER. The CDR3 covers 16 residues. The CDR3: CASSQAPGQGGNEQYF. CDR3 sequence (DNA): TGCGCCAGCAGCCAAGCCCCCGGCCAGGGGGGCAACGAGCAGTACTTC.

This chain joins TRBV2 and TRBJ2-7, with D possibly TRBD1 on 6 matching bases. The CDR3 is 12 amino acids. Germline CDR1 and CDR2: SNHLY and FYNNEI. The V gene lost 7 bases and the J gene lost 3 bases, with 10 bases spanning the gap. In nucleotides, the CDR3 is TGTGCCAGCACAATACAGGGCTACGAGCAGTACTTC. This translates into CASTIQGYEQYF.

The rearrangement links TRBV4-3 to TRBJ2-5; 9 bases are shared with TRBD1. The CDR3 is made up of 15 amino acids. CDR1 and CDR2 (germline): LGHNA, YSLEER. J was trimmed by 4 bases and V by 3 bases; bases with no gene match: 6. CDR3 DNA: TGCGCCAGCAGCCACTTGGACAGGGGAGGAGAGACCCAGTACTTC. Protein product: CASSHLDRGGETQYF.

This clone is medium-sized in the sample. The chain carries TRBV15 and TRBJ2-2, with 7 bases aligning to TRBD2. This CDR3 spans 15 amino acids. Looked up from germline, CDR1 is LNHNV and CDR2 is YYDKDF (reference sequence). The V and J ends lost 5 bases and 3 bases, in that order; junction bases with no gene match: 6. CDR3 sequence: CATSEQRGDTGELFF. The CDR3, as DNA: TGTGCCACCAGCGAGCAGCGGGGAGACACCGGGGAGCTGTTTTTT.

J is TRBJ2-7 and V is TRBV7-8; D not certain. CDR1 is SGHVS and CDR2 is FQNEAQ in the germline V gene. The V and J ends lost 2 bases and 4 bases respectively, with 9 bases between them. The CDR3 has 13 residues. The CDR3 DNA follows: TGTGCCAGCAGCTTATACAGTGATTACGAGCAGTACTTC. Residues: CASSLYSDYEQYF.

This clone was detected only once. This chain links TRBV7-9 with TRBJ2-3, with 7 positions matching TRBD1. The CDR3 extends over 18 amino acids. CDR1 and CDR2 from the germline V gene are SEHNR and FQNEAQ (reference sequence). The V and J ends lost 5 bases and 2 bases, in that order; junction bases with no gene match: 16. In DNA form, the CDR3 reads TGTGCCAGCAGCCCTAAAACAGGGGACACAAATTACACAGATACGCAGTATTTT. Translation gives CASSPKTGDTNYTDTQYF.

The rearrangement links TRBV13 to TRBJ2-5; D may be TRBD2 (6 bases). The germline gives CDR1 PRHDT, CDR2 FYEKMQ (reference sequence). V lost 5 bases, J lost 1 base, and 14 bases lay in between. This CDR3 has 15 amino acids. The CDR3 sequence: CASSTGRGLQETQYF. As DNA, the CDR3 is TGTGCCAGCAGCACCGGGCGGGGCCTCCAAGAGACCCAGTACTTC.

This clone was observed a handful of times. This chain uses TRBV5-1 with TRBJ2-7, with D perhaps matching TRBD2 (5 bases). Trimming cost V 0 bases and J 0 bases, with 7 bases left between them. CDR3 length equals 14 residues. Germline V gene sequence: CDR1 SGHRS, CDR2 YFSETQ. The CDR3 nucleotides read TGCGCCAGCAGCTTGGATGGGAGCTCCTACGAGCAGTACTTC. This translates into CASSLDGSSYEQYF.

The rearrangement joins TRBV11-2 to TRBJ2-1; the D is unclear. V lost 3 bases and J 2 bases, leaving 17 bases between the germline ends. The CDR3 is made up of 17 amino acids. Germline V gene sequence: CDR1 SGHAT, CDR2 FQNNGV. The CDR3 loop reads CASSLGWVTSPYNEQFF. The CDR3 bases are TGTGCCAGCAGCTTGGGTTGGGTAACCTCCCCCTACAATGAGCAGTTCTTC.

The V call is TRBV9, the J call TRBJ2-3, with TRBD2 identical over 11 bases. V trimming: 3 bases; J trimming: 8 bases; junction bases outside the gene matches: 11. Germline lookup yields CDR1 SGDLS and CDR2 YYNGEE. The CDR3 totals 16 residues. The CDR3 nucleotides are TGTGCCAGCAGCGCCCGACTAGCGGGGACCCCCCGTACGCAGTATTTT. It translates to CASSARLAGTPRTQYF.

The rearrangement uses TRBV5-1 and TRBJ2-7; 11 bases line up with TRBD2. CDR1 SGHRS and CDR2 YFSETQ come from the germline V gene. The CDR3 covers 15 residues. Unmatched junction bases numbered 5, after V lost 4 bases and J lost 2 bases. The CDR3 spells CASSPVAGGTYEQYF. CDR3 DNA: TGCGCCAGCAGCCCGGTAGCGGGGGGGACCTACGAGCAGTACTTC.

The table lists this clone with a count of one. The chain links TRBV12-5 to TRBJ1-2; 7 positions match TRBD1. CDR1 and CDR2 (germline): LGHNT, FRNRAP. Trimming at V came to 6 bases and at J to 5 bases, leaving 12 bases not matched to a gene. The CDR3 runs 15 residues. The CDR3 coding sequence is TGTGCTAGTGGCTCTACCGACAGGGCGGGGTATGGCTACACCTTC. It encodes CASGSTDRAGYGYTF.

This rearrangement joins TRBV7-8 to TRBJ2-7, with a weak D call TRBD1 (6 bases). V was clipped by 2 bases and J by 2 bases, with 10 bases between them. Germline lookup yields CDR1 SGHVS and CDR2 FQNEAQ. The CDR3 has 14 residues. CDR3 residues: CASSLLGQTYEQYF. The CDR3 coding sequence is TGTGCCAGCAGCTTACTAGGACAGACCTACGAGCAGTACTTC.

The DNA for the CDR3 is TGCGCCAGCAGCCACCGGGGCCTGAGCTCCTACAATGAGCAGTTCTTC. It encodes CASSHRGLSSYNEQFF. The rearrangement joins TRBV4-1 to TRBJ2-1; possibly TRBD1 or TRBD2 for D (5 bases each). V lost 3 bases, J lost 0 bases, and 12 bases lay in between. Germline values: CDR1 MGHRA, CDR2 YSYEKL. This CDR3 has 16 amino acids.

J is TRBJ2-7 and V is TRBV4-1; weak D call: TRBD1 (5 bases). The CDR3 is made up of 16 amino acids. Trimming left V 1 base short and J 3 bases short, with 16 bases between. In germline, CDR1 is MGHRA, CDR2 YSYEKL. The CDR3 DNA follows: TGCGCCAGCAGCCAAGTTAAGGGGCTCCCAAACTACGAGCAGTACTTC. Encoded protein: CASSQVKGLPNYEQYF.

This clone has more than one count but fewer than ten. The genes are TRBV19 and TRBJ2-3; 7 bases line up with TRBD2. This CDR3 is built from 18 residues. V gave up 3 bases and J gave up 0 bases; unmatched junction bases: 12. Germline V gene sequence: CDR1 LNHDA, CDR2 SQIVND (reference sequence). CDR3 in DNA: TGTGCCAGTAGTATTCTTTACCGGGACTACCAAAGCACAGATACGCAGTATTTT. Its protein product is CASSILYRDYQSTDTQYF.

This clone was observed a few times. The V call is TRBV27, the J call TRBJ2-5; 8 bases are shared with TRBD2. Germline values: CDR1 MNHEY, CDR2 SMNVEV (reference sequence). The CDR3 is 13 amino acids. J lost 5 bases, V lost 4 bases, and 3 bases had no gene match. CDR3 in amino acids: CASSWTSTETQYF. The CDR3 coding sequence is TGTGCCAGCAGTTGGACTAGCACGGAGACCCAGTACTTC.